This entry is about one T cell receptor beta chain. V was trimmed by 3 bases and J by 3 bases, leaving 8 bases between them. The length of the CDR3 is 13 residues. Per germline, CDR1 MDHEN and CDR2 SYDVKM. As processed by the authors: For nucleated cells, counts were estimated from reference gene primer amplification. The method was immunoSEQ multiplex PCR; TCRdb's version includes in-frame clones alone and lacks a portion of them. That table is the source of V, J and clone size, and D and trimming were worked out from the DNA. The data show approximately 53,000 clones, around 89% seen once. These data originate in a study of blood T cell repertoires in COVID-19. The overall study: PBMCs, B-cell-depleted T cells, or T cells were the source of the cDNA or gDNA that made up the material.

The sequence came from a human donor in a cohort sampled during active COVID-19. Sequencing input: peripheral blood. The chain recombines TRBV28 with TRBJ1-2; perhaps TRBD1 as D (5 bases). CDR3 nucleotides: TGTGCCAGCAGTTTGCGGGGGTACTATGGCTACACCTTC. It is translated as CASSLRGYYGYTF.